The text below deals with one TCR beta chain. Its cognate antigen is unknown. The sample originates from a study of PD-1 blockade in classical Hodgkin lymphoma. Per the germline V gene, CDR1 is SGHKS and CDR2 is YYEKEE (reference sequence). V was cut by 4 bases and J by 0 bases, with 13 bases left in between. This CDR3 spans 16 amino acids. Time point noted: cycle 4 day 1 (C4D1), after five to seven weeks of nivolumab. Each and every patient relapsed after autologous stem cell transplantation, and patients got differing brentuximab vedotin exposure. Complete response, partial response or progressive disease constituted the best response categories observed. The table came from immunoSEQ multiplex PCR; TCRdb's copy has only in-frame clones and leaves some out. The table has approximately 110,000 clones, around nine tenths seen once. The study, taken as a whole, reports: Complete responders' diversity at baseline resembled that of newly diagnosed patients. By C4D1 there was a significant rise in CD4+ TCR diversity but not in CD8+ TCR diversity. Baseline TCR diversity was reportedly lower in newly diagnosed patients than healthy donors.

Sequencing used peripheral blood mononuclear cells (PBMCs), obtained before the fourth cycle of nivolumab. This sequence was found in a human donor with classical Hodgkin lymphoma. This rearrangement joins TRBV5-5 to TRBJ1-4, with no clear D. In DNA form, the CDR3 reads TGTGCCAGCAGCACATATACGAGATCAACTAATGAAAAACTGTTTTTT. Translation gives CASSTYTRSTNEKLFF.